This entry is about one T cell receptor (beta chain). V was shortened by 5 bases and J by 3 bases, with 14 bases between the two germline ends. The CDR3 is made up of 13 amino acids. Germline loops: CDR1 DFQATT, CDR2 SNEGSKA (reference sequence). This record belongs to a study of patients and donors after allogeneic stem cell transplantation. TCRdb recomputed calls from the RT-PCR reads with MiXCR, one row per CDR3 protein. The sample includes 200,000 to 250,000 distinct CDR3 sequences, more than 35% seen only once; the top ten take approximately 10%. The receptor was isolated from a human donor who was either an allogeneic HSCT recipient or a stem cell or donor lymphocyte infusion donor (not recorded which). It is not recorded whose cells these are; they may come from a transplant donor. Sequencing was carried out using blood, either unsorted or a sorted T cell fraction (not recorded which). The rearrangement links TRBV20-1 to TRBJ2-7; weak D call: TRBD2 (5 bases). The CDR3 loop is CSAPLASGYEQYF. DNA for the CDR3: TGCAGTGCTCCCCTAGCATCCGGCTACGAGCAGTACTTC.